The present entry profiles one TCR beta chain with its context. Its antigen is not known. The data stem from a study of T cell responses to AZD1222 COVID-19 vaccine. Study outcomes and limitations: No day 14 peak samples; only post-peak repertoires were characterized. Spike-wide coverage was observed for vaccine-associated CD4 TCRs, with dominant responses at 160-218 and 743-854. Once two AZD1222 doses were given, Spike-specific TCR breadth and depth went up.

J lost 4 bases, V lost 2 bases, and 9 bases had no gene match. CDR3 size: 16 residues. Looked up from germline, CDR1 is LNHNV and CDR2 is YYDKDF (reference sequence). Assay: immunoSEQ multiplex PCR; the TCRdb copy retains only in-frame clones and omits some. In the table there are under 150,000 clones, 88% of which are singletons. This clonotype was sampled from an adult in good health. The chain is built from TRBV15 and TRBJ2-3; 7 positions match TRBD1. This sample comprised peripheral blood, obtained on day 0 of MenACWY control vaccination. The DNA for the CDR3 is TGTGCCACCAGCAGACTTCCAAGGGGGCAAGCAGATACGCAGTATTTT. Its translation: CATSRLPRGQADTQYF.